This T cell receptor (beta chain) originates from a study of blood T cell repertoires in COVID-19 (dated by TCRdb to about 2020). General notes on the study: Recovered participants in ImmuneRACE Cohort 3 were defined as having two consecutive negative NP/OP PCR tests, clearance from a healthcare professional, or resolution of symptoms. Samples from collaborators originated in the United States, Italy and Spain and spanned both the acute and convalescent phases of COVID-19. The material from the prospective study consisted of cDNA or gDNA derived from T cells, B-cell-depleted T cells, or PBMCs. The dataset comprised deeply sampled blood TCRbeta repertoires from subjects exposed to, actively infected with, or recovered from COVID-19. A freely available public database, intended as a resource for researchers studying the immune response to SARS-CoV-2, is where the repertoires were released. Samples were obtained from the ongoing ImmuneRACE study (first 160 participants) and from over 1,000 subjects provided by 6 global collaborators. Sample metadata almost always included a de-identified subject ID, COVID-19 status, age in years and sex. HLA class I and class II types, where available, came from metadata supplied by the sample provider rather than from assay-based typing.

Study-level results and caveats: Clinical and demographic metadata were provided uncurated, with the amount varying by source and participant.

Participants in the prospective study were enrolled through a virtual design, were aged roughly 18 to 100 years, and lived in fewer than 30 United States geographic areas. Cohort assignment in the prospective study relied on participant-reported clinical history from a screening survey and a study questionnaire. Mobile phlebotomists in the prospective study collected whole blood, serum and a nasopharyngeal or oropharyngeal swab from every participant. Additional blood draws and questionnaires over an approximately 2-month period could optionally be provided by prospective study participants. Before DNA extraction, blood samples from the prospective study were shipped at room temperature or frozen. The CDR3 covers 17 residues, taking in both the cysteine and the phenylalanine. The retained sequence is limited to the CDR3, 51 bases, with the frame set at the first base. V gives up 1 base and J gives up 4 bases, and the segment between their germline ends measures 14 bases. CDR1 and CDR2, looked up from the germline V gene (reference sequence), are SEHNR and FQNEAQ.

TCRbeta CDR3 regions were amplified from genomic DNA using the immunoSEQ Assay, a bias-controlled multiplex PCR. As for the original processing: Within the assay, amplification of reference gene primers was used to estimate how many nucleated cells each sample contained. To quantify the absolute abundance of each unique TCRbeta CDR3 rearrangement, sequence reads were collapsed and filtered. For each sample, productive Simpson clonality was calculated as the square root of Simpson's diversity index over productive rearrangements. The table was pulled from immuneACCESS by TCRdb, which kept in-frame rearrangements only. Such tables lose some clones; where checked, under half of the loss comes from unresolved V genes, and the rest has no known cause. The D gene and trimming were derived from the DNA, and the V and J assignments and clone size from that table. For this sample there are about 210,000 clones; around 83% appear just once. 20% to 25% of the sample rests with the top ten.

Worth noting for this clone: Its cognate antigen has yet to be identified. No base quality information exists; no much larger clone differs at one position.

The chain is made from TRBV7-9 and TRBJ1-6, with no reliable assignment of the D segment. This TCR was sampled from a woman in her thirties or forties in a cohort exposed to, infected with or recovered from COVID-19 (not recorded which). Material for sequencing was PBMCs or T cells enriched from blood (not recorded which). The nucleotide sequence reads as follows: TGTGCCAGCAGCTTAGTAGCGCCGAGGATATATAATTCACCCCTCCACTTT. This yields the protein CASSLVAPRIYNSPLHF.